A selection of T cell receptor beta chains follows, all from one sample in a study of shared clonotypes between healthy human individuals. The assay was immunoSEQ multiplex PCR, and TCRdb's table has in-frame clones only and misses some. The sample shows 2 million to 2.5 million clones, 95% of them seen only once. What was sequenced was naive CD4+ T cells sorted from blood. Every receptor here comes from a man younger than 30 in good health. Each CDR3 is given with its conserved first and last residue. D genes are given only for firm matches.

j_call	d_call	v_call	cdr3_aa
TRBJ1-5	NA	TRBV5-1	CASSLGDVSNQPQHF
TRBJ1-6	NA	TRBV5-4	CASSPEPDYNSPLHF
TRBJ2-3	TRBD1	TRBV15	CATSSIAGGGTDTQYF
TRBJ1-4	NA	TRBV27	CASSLSRQPTNEKLFF
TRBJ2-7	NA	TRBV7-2	CASSREVGNYEQYF
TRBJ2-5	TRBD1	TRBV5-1	CASSRDRGEETQYF
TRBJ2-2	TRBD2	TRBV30	CAWTASGGAIGELFF
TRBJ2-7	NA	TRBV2	CASSRFGTTGYEQYF
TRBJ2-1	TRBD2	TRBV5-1	CASSLGRGVYNEQFF
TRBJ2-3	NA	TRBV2	CASSEMTASTDTQYF
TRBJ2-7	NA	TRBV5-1	CASSLQPGLNSYEQYF
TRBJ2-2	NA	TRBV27	CASRVESVGTGELFF
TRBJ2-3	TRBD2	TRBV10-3	CAISESSLAATDTQYF
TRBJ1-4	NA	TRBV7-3	CASSSRLAGGKLFF
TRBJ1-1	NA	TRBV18	CASSPNFDMGGTEAFF
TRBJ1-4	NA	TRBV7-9	CASGRGGSVKLFF
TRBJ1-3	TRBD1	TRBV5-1	CASSKTGNSGNTIYF
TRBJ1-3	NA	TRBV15	CATSREASPAGNTIYF
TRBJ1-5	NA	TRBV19	CASTRGGSNQPQHF
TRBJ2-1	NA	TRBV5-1	CASSLQGIYNEQFF
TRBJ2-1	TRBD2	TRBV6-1	CASSFPGLAYEQFF
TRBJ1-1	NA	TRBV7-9	CASSLEGDTEAFF
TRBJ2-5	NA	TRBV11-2	CASSLGSETQYF
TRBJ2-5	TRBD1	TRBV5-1	CASSLGQGVETQYF
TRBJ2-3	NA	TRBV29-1	CSVRPGSQGTDTQYF
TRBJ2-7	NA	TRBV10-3	CASATGNEQYF
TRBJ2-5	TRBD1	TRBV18	CASSSLLPGQGGAGTQYF
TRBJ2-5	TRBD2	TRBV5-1	CASSLRRGGRETQYF
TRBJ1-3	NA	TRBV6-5	CASSLASQGSGNTIYF
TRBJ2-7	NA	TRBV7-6	CASSLFERDYEQYF
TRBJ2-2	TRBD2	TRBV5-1	CASSPSASGSGTGELFF
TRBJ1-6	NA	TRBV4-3	CASQPRGARYNSPLHF
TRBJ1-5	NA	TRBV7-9	CASSSPGDTVNQPQHF
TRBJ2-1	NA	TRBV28	CASSLPGSPYNEQFF
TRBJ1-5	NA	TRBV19	CASTLGVTLINQPQHF
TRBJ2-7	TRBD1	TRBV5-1	CASSPLLGDRGPYEQYF
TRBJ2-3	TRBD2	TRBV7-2	CASSTGLAGGSDTQYF
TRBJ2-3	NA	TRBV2	CASRASGTNRHTQYF
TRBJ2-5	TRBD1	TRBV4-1	CASSQLSRGRETQYF
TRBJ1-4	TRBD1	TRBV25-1	CASSETGTGTEKLFF
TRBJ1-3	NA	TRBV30	CAWGDGSSGNTIYF
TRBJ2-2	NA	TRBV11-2	CASSLVPQIDTGELFF
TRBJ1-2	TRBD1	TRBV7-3	CASSKYPWDSYGYTF
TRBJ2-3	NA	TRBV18	CASSPFPQGASTDTQYF
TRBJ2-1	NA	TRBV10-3	CATTLDTANEQFF
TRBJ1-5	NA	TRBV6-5	CASSYGAGNQPQHF
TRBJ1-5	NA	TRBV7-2	CASSLEQARQPQHF
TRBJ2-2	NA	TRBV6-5	CASRGPQRGELFF
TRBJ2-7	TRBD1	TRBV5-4	CASSPGQGAREQYF
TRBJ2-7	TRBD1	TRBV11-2	CASSLVQGFPYEQYF
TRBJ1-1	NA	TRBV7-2	CASSLGQGWATEAFF
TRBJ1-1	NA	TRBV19	CASSIEASNTEAFF
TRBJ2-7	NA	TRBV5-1	CASSLRAQPYEQYF
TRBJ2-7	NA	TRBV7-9	CASSPNSYEQYF